These 12 T cell receptor beta chains originate from one sample sequenced in a study of T cells after posttransplantation cyclophosphamide. This table comes from immunoSEQ multiplex PCR, and its TCRdb copy is limited to in-frame clones, with some not included. This table has over 7,500 clones, approximately 88% appearing once. Control samples came 1 year after myeloablative marrow transplants with methotrexate plus calcineurin inhibitor. The input for sequencing was PBMCs, taken after an allogeneic stem cell transplant with a calcineurin inhibitor and methotrexate. The source is a male patient aged 25 to 39 who received an allogeneic stem cell transplant from an unrelated donor, was CMV-positive, and had no GVHD. The T cells may come from the graft donor.

The chain recombines TRBV7-2 with TRBJ2-7, with 9 bases that match TRBD1. V shed 1 base, J shed 3 bases, and the junction held 16 bases outside the gene matches. The CDR3 runs 19 residues. The germline V gene encodes CDR1 SGHTA and CDR2 FQGNSA. Written as DNA, the CDR3 is TGTGCCAGCAGCTTAGTCAGTCTTCTACTGGACAGGGGTCGCTACGAGCAGTACTTC. It yields the protein CASSLVSLLLDRGRYEQYF.

The chain has TRBV9 and TRBJ2-3; 8 bases agree with TRBD2. V trimming: 7 bases; J trimming: 5 bases; junction bases outside the gene matches: 6. This CDR3 contains 13 residues. Per germline, CDR1 SGDLS and CDR2 YYNGEE. The CDR3 is CASGRLAGDTQYF. CDR3 nucleotides: TGTGCCAGCGGACGGCTAGCGGGAGATACGCAGTATTTT.

The V and J genes are TRBV6-5 and TRBJ1-1; D is undetermined. V lost 6 bases and J lost 2, with 7 bases in between. This CDR3 spans 12 amino acids. Germline CDR1 MNHEY, CDR2 SVGAGI. CDR3 nucleotide sequence: TGTGCCAGCAGCCCTCCTAACACTGAAGCTTTCTTT. It translates to CASSPPNTEAFF.

The chain has TRBV2 and TRBJ2-1; 11 nucleotides match TRBD2. The CDR3 covers 15 residues. Germline V gene sequence: CDR1 SNHLY, CDR2 FYNNEI. The chain's CDR3 is CVEGGTSGRKNEQFF. The CDR3 coding sequence is TGTGTCGAAGGCGGCACTAGCGGGAGAAAGAATGAGCAGTTCTTC.

The chain combines TRBV5-6 with TRBJ1-5; 7 nucleotides align to TRBD1. CDR3 size: 15 residues. The V segment lost 3 bases and the J segment 5 bases; nucleotides outside the gene matches: 8. In germline, CDR1 is SGHDT, CDR2 YYEEEE. CDR3 protein: CASSSGQTRDQPQHF. The CDR3 coding sequence is TGTGCCAGCAGCTCGGGACAGACGAGGGATCAGCCCCAGCATTTT.

This clone appeared once. The V call is TRBV5-6, the J call TRBJ2-2; D remains ambiguous. Germline CDR1 is SGHDT and CDR2 is YYEEEE. This CDR3 is 12 amino acids long. V was pared by 0 bases and J by 6 bases, with 3 bases between. The DNA of the CDR3 is TGTGCCAGCAGCTTGGTATCCGGGGAGCTGTTTTTT. Its protein is CASSLVSGELFF.

V usage is TRBV5-4 and J usage is TRBJ1-2; D not certain. Trimming took 2 bases from V and 8 from J, leaving 13 bases between them. Germline CDR1 reads SGHNT; CDR2 reads YYREEE (reference sequence). The CDR3 covers 13 residues. CDR3: CASSFRGPRGYTF. The CDR3 bases are TGTGCCAGCAGCTTCAGAGGCCCACGGGGCTACACCTTC.

The chain combines TRBV2 with TRBJ2-7; the D gene is possibly TRBD1 (6 bases). CDR3 size: 15 residues. Trimming removed 1 base at V and 4 bases at J, with 14 bases between. In germline, CDR1 is SNHLY, CDR2 FYNNEI. The CDR3 DNA is TGTGCCAGCAGTGAAGTGTCAGGGGCCAGGTACGAGCAGTACGTC. It yields the protein CASSEVSGARYEQYV.

The rearrangement joins TRBV6-1 to TRBJ1-1, with 7 bases aligning to TRBD1. Trimming took 2 bases from V and 7 from J; bases not matched to a gene: 4. Looked up from germline, CDR1 is MNHNS and CDR2 is SASEGT. This CDR3 comprises 13 residues. The CDR3: CASSETGAGEAFF. In nucleotides, the CDR3 is TGTGCCAGCAGTGAAACAGGGGCTGGTGAAGCTTTCTTT.

The V and J genes are TRBV9 and TRBJ2-1; D is possibly TRBD1 (6 bases). Germline assignment: CDR1 SGDLS and CDR2 YYNGEE. The V end was cut by 3 bases, the J end by 6 bases, with 13 bases between. The CDR3 runs 14 residues. DNA for the CDR3: TGTGCCAGCAGCGCCGCCACAGGGACCAATGAGCAGTTCTTC. Translating it yields CASSAATGTNEQFF.

This clone has a handful of counts. This rearrangement joins TRBV10-3 to TRBJ2-2, with TRBD2 as a possible D gene (6 bases). V lost 6 bases to trimming and J lost 6 bases, with 11 bases between them. Germline CDR1 is ENHRY and CDR2 is SYGVKD. The CDR3 contains 13 residues. As DNA, the CDR3 is TGTGCCATCAGGACCGGAGGGGCCGGGGAGCTGTTTTTT. Protein: CAIRTGGAGELFF.

V usage is TRBV27 and J usage is TRBJ2-1; maybe TRBD1 (7 bases). The CDR3 is 21 residues long. Germline V lookup: CDR1 MNHEY, CDR2 SMNVEV (reference sequence). V was pared by 7 bases and J by 2 bases, with 33 bases between. CDR3 in amino acids: CASTVGVGRGATSPTYNEQFF. The CDR3 nucleotides read TGTGCCAGCACCGTGGGGGTGGGCAGGGGGGCGACTAGTCCCACCTACAATGAGCAGTTCTTC.